A single sample gave rise to the 10 T cell receptor beta chains below, sequenced in a study of T cells in severe cutaneous drug reactions. The iRepertoire multiplex PCR system with TCR subtype-specific primers built both bulk and single-cell libraries. Using the multiplex PCR reads, TCRdb records one entry per CDR3 protein without DNA. In all, the sample yields under 2,000 distinct CDR3 sequences. The donors had carbamazepine-induced Stevens-Johnson syndrome or toxic epidermal necrolysis. Material: PBMCs. These receptors originate from a human donor with Stevens-Johnson syndrome, a severe cutaneous drug reaction.

The V and J genes are TRBV20-1 and TRBJ2-1; the D call from TCRdb, TRBD2, cannot be confirmed without DNA. Germline loops: CDR1 DFQATT, CDR2 SNEGSKA (reference sequence). The CDR3 runs to 15 residues. CDR3 sequence reads: CSARDPDFSYNEQFF.

The V gene is TRBV20-1, the J gene TRBJ1-2; the TRBD1 assignment by TCRdb is unverifiable without DNA. CDR1 is DFQATT and CDR2 is SNEGSKA in the germline V gene (reference sequence). The CDR3 consists of 13 residues. CDR3 in amino acids: CSAQQGDLYGYTF.

This clonotype registers medium-sized by frequency. The V gene is TRBV18, the J gene TRBJ2-3; TCRdb selects TRBD1, and the lack of DNA leaves this call unchecked. This CDR3 has 16 residues. CDR1 and CDR2 from the germline V gene are KGHSH and LQKENI. CDR3: CASSPRPGADTDTQYF.

Judged by frequency, this clonotype is large. The chain has TRBV28 and TRBJ1-5; with no DNA, the TCRdb D assignment of TRBD1 cannot be verified. The CDR3 spans 13 residues. Germline CDR1 reads MDHEN; CDR2 reads SYDVKM. The CDR3 here is CASSLIGDQPQHF.

This clonotype registers medium-sized by frequency. V gene TRBV6-1 combines with J gene TRBJ2-2. This CDR3 region has 15 residues. CDR1 MNHNS and CDR2 SASEGT come from the germline V gene. CDR3 amino acids: CASSSRTQNTGELFF.

This clonotype is classed as medium-sized by frequency. J is TRBJ2-1 and V is TRBV2; there is no DNA to check the TCRdb D call of TRBD2. CDR1 and CDR2 from the germline V gene are SNHLY and FYNNEI. The CDR3 loop spans 16 amino acids. CDR3 loop: CASSVGLADRYNEQFF.

This clonotype is classed as medium-sized by frequency. This rearrangement joins TRBV4-2 to TRBJ1-3. This CDR3 spans 18 amino acids. Germline V gives CDR1 LGHNA, CDR2 YNFKEQ. The CDR3 here is CASSQERRRQGSRNTIYF.

This chain joins TRBV20-1 and TRBJ2-7. The V gene's germline CDR1 is DFQATT and CDR2 SNEGSKA (reference sequence). The CDR3 runs 14 residues. CDR3 amino acids: CSASIGRKSYEQYF.

According to its frequency, this clonotype is medium-sized. J is TRBJ1-1 and V is TRBV12-3 or TRBV12-4. This CDR3 spans 14 amino acids. The CDR3 here is CASSFGLESTEAFF.

This clonotype is called medium-sized based on its frequency. The chain employs TRBV12-3 or TRBV12-4 and TRBJ2-1; TCRdb proposes TRBD1, but this gene call is untestable without DNA. This CDR3 is 15 amino acids long. CDR3 residues: CASIQGTGVYNEQFF.